The 4 T cell receptor beta chains listed next were all sequenced from one sample in a study of CD8 T cells in Susac syndrome. RNA, at about 0.5 to 1 ug, was reverse transcribed with random hexamers. Each CDR3 protein is one row after TCRdb ran MiXCR on the immunoSEQ multiplex PCR reads. The data show around 130,000 distinct CDR3 sequences, approximately 96% seen once. Sequencing was performed on CD4+ T cells from PBMCs. All receptors derive from a human donor with Susac syndrome.

The chain combines TRBV7-9 with TRBJ2-5; TRBD2 agrees at 9 bases. Germline assignment: CDR1 SEHNR and CDR2 FQNEAQ (reference sequence). This CDR3 is built from 15 residues. Trimming took 6 bases from V and 3 from J; bases not matched to a gene: 8. The CDR3 DNA follows: TGTGCCAGCAGTTACCCAGCGGGAGGAAAAGAGACCCAGTACTTC. This codes for CASSYPAGGKETQYF.

This clonotype was picked up one time. The chain uses TRBV2 and TRBJ1-1; no clear D. This CDR3 comprises 13 residues. Per the germline V gene, CDR1 is SNHLY and CDR2 is FYNNEI. Trimming shortened V by 4 bases and J by 6 bases, and 12 bases separated the two germline ends. The CDR3 nucleotides are TGTGCCAGCAGTGTTCTTTCCTCTTCTGAAGCTTTCTTT. Protein sequence: CASSVLSSSEAFF. Full variable domain (outside the CDR3, taken from reference TRBV2 and TRBJ1-1): EPEVTQTPSHQVTQMGQEVILRCVPISNHLYFYWYRQILGQKVEFLVSFYNNEISEKSEIFDDQFSVERPDGSNFTLKIRSTKLEDSAMYFCASSVLSSSEAFFGQGTRLTVV.

CDR3 DNA: TGCAGTGCTAGAATTCCCACTACTAGTTTGGAGACCCAGTACTTC. Translation gives CSARIPTTSLETQYF. The chain is built from TRBV20-1 and TRBJ2-5, with a tentative D call TRBD2 (5 bases). The CDR3 runs 15 residues. The germline gives CDR1 DFQATT, CDR2 SNEGSKA (reference sequence). V lost 2 bases and J 5 bases, leaving 18 bases between the germline ends.

The chain joins TRBV12-3 or TRBV12-4 to TRBJ2-1; 7 nucleotides line up with TRBD2. The CDR3 runs to 15 residues. V shed 5 bases, J shed 5 bases, and the junction held 9 bases outside the gene matches. The CDR3 here is CASSDMAGAHNEQFF. The CDR3 DNA reads TGTGCCAGCAGTGACATGGCGGGAGCACACAATGAGCAGTTCTTC.